The 5 T cell receptor beta chains listed next were all sequenced from one sample in a study of response to subunit inactivated influenza vaccine. TCRdb reanalysed the RT-PCR reads using MiXCR and keeps one entry per CDR3 protein. The data hold about 480,000 distinct CDR3 sequences, with approximately 9.9% observed a single time. Sequencing used PBMCs from blood, obtained about 6 weeks after vaccination. The source is a man aged 50 to 59 who received an inactivated influenza vaccine.

Notes on this clonotype: Since no conserved phenylalanine or tryptophan closes the CDR3, a read error is the likely cause. V gene TRBV7-2 combines with J gene TRBJ2-1, with 7 nucleotides matching TRBD2. Unmatched junction bases numbered 10, after V lost 4 bases and J lost 4 bases. From germline, CDR1 is SGHTA and CDR2 FQGNSA. The CDR3 totals 16 residues. Written as DNA, the CDR3 is TGTGCCAGCAGCTCGCGGACTAGTAGAGCTTACAATGAGCAGTTCCTC. Its protein is CASSSRTSRAYNEQFL.

The chain links TRBV7-2 to TRBJ2-2; 9 positions match TRBD2. The V gene end was trimmed by 6 bases and the J gene end by 6 bases; junction bases not matched to a gene: 5. This CDR3 has 14 residues. Germline CDR1 is SGHTA and CDR2 is FQGNSA. The CDR3 sequence is CASRGLAVPGELFF. In DNA, the CDR3 is TGTGCCAGCAGGGGACTAGCTGTTCCCGGGGAGCTGTTTTTT.

The table lists this clonotype with a few counts. The rearrangement uses TRBV20-1 and TRBJ2-7; TRBD2 is a possible D gene (5 bases). In germline, CDR1 is DFQATT, CDR2 SNEGSKA (reference sequence). This CDR3 is 15 amino acids long. V lost 1 base and J 0 bases, leaving 13 bases between the germline ends. CDR3 DNA sequence: TGCAGTGCTAGAGCCTCGAGCGGTTCCTCCTACGAGCAGTACTTC. This sequence encodes CSARASSGSSYEQYF.

This clonotype appeared many times. This rearrangement joins TRBV9 to TRBJ1-5, with a weak D call TRBD1 (5 bases). Germline V gives CDR1 SGDLS, CDR2 YYNGEE. Between the trimmed V and J ends, which lost 0 bases and 3 bases, there was a span of 10 bases. This CDR3 is 15 amino acids long. CDR3: CASSVGGAVNQPQHF. The CDR3 coding sequence is TGTGCCAGCAGCGTAGGCGGGGCCGTCAATCAGCCCCAGCATTTT.

This clonotype showed up just a few times. The chain links TRBV4-1 to TRBJ2-2; 9 bases map to TRBD2. Germline CDR1 and CDR2: MGHRA and YSYEKL. Trimming removed 1 base from V and 7 bases from J; junction bases left unmatched: 13. The CDR3 has 18 residues. The CDR3: CASSQASGRGGHGGELFF. As DNA, the CDR3 is TGCGCCAGCAGCCAAGCCTCCGGGCGGGGGGGCCACGGCGGGGAGCTGTTTTTT.